The rows below give T cell receptor beta chains drawn from one sample of a study of PD-1 blockade in classical Hodgkin lymphoma. Repertoires were generated with immunoSEQ multiplex PCR, while TCRdb's copy carries only in-frame clones and drops some. The sample comprises some 84,000 clones, about nine tenths of which are singletons, and roughly a fifth rests with the top ten. The specimen was peripheral blood mononuclear cells (PBMCs), collected at baseline. Receptors originate from a human donor with classical Hodgkin lymphoma. Each CDR3 is given with its conserved first and last residue. D genes are given only for firm matches. Clone size, where shown, is once, few, many, or a class for clones that have expanded.

cdr3_length	d_call	v_call	j_call	clone_size	cdr3_aa	cdr3_nt
14	TRBD2	TRBV10-2	TRBJ2-3	NA	CASIGLAGEDTQYF	TGCGCCAGCATCGGACTAGCGGGAGAAGATACGCAGTATTTT
14	NA	TRBV30	TRBJ1-5	NA	CAWSLTRGNQPQHF	TGTGCCTGGAGTCTGACCCGTGGCAATCAGCCCCAGCATTTT
12	TRBD2	TRBV29-1	TRBJ2-5	NA	CSVWTSAETQYF	TGCAGCGTTTGGACTAGCGCAGAGACCCAGTACTTC
15	NA	TRBV28	TRBJ2-7	few	CASTQGAGLSYEQYF	TGTGCCAGCACCCAAGGTGCAGGCCTATCCTACGAGCAGTACTTC
14	TRBD1	TRBV18	TRBJ2-7	NA	CASSPRTGSDEQYF	TGTGCCAGCTCACCTCGGACAGGGTCAGACGAGCAGTACTTC
11	NA	TRBV20-1	TRBJ1-2	once	CSASGTYGYTF	TGCAGTGCTTCCGGGACCTATGGCTACACCTTC
16	NA	TRBV27	TRBJ2-3	NA	CASRRRTGTYTDTQYF	TGTGCCAGCAGACGCCGGACCGGGACATACACAGATACGCAGTATTTT
12	NA	TRBV30	TRBJ1-3	NA	CAWSVIGNTIYF	TGTGCCTGGAGTGTAATAGGAAACACCATATATTTT
13	NA	TRBV5-6	TRBJ2-7	NA	CASSRQPSDEQYF	TGTGCCAGCAGCCGGCAACCTTCTGACGAGCAGTACTTC
12	NA	TRBV30	TRBJ1-1	NA	CAWNRLNTEAFF	TGTGCCTGGAACCGACTGAACACTGAAGCTTTCTTT